This entry features one T cell receptor (beta chain) sequence. This specimen comes from a study of cytomegalovirus exposure and HLA in healthy donors. CDR1 and CDR2 from the germline V gene are MDHEN and SYDVKM. The CDR3 is made up of 17 amino acids. The germline V and J ends were trimmed by 2 bases and 5 bases, with 21 bases remaining between them. The assay was immunoSEQ multiplex PCR, and TCRdb's table has in-frame clones only and misses some. In the table there are 150,000 to 180,000 clones, 86% of which are singletons. The receptor was derived from a human donor in good health. J is TRBJ1-1 and V is TRBV28, with D perhaps TRBD1 (6 bases). The specimen sequenced was PBMCs. CDR3 nucleotide sequence: TGTGCCAGCAGTTTACTCCTCTCGGACCAAGGGACAACTGAAGCTTTCTTT. Protein sequence: CASSLLLSDQGTTEAFF.